This entry lists 3 T cell receptor beta chains sequenced from one sample in a study of monozygotic twins with inflammatory bowel disease. One entry per CDR3 protein, without DNA, is what TCRdb gives after re-calling the 5' RACE reads. The data include 300,000 to 400,000 distinct CDR3 sequences; the top ten clones carry approximately 2%. Sample: blood. Receptors were obtained from a human donor with ulcerative colitis or Crohn's disease, or a healthy co-twin of an affected twin (not recorded which).

V gene TRBV6-1 combines with J gene TRBJ2-1; TCRdb proposes TRBD1, but this gene call is untestable without DNA. Germline lookup yields CDR1 MNHNS and CDR2 SASEGT. This CDR3 contains 16 residues. The CDR3 spells CASSPGRSTFIYEQFF.

This sequence joins TRBV5-5 and TRBJ2-7; TCRdb designates TRBD2, a call that cannot be tested without DNA. This CDR3 spans 14 amino acids. Per germline, CDR1 SGHKS and CDR2 YYEKEE (reference sequence). This CDR3 is CASSFDGTGYEQYF.

The chain uses TRBV7-2 and TRBJ2-1. The germline CDR1 and CDR2 sequences are SGHTA and FQGNSA. CDR3 size: 12 residues. The chain's CDR3 is CASSLGTSEQFF.